The 9 T cell receptor beta chains reported below all come from one sample, sequenced in a study of post-analysis software for immune sequencing data. Prepared TCR beta cDNA libraries contained unique molecular identifiers. TCRdb fed the PCR reads into MiXCR, producing one record per CDR3 protein. In the table there are roughly 580,000 distinct CDR3 sequences, 44% of which are singletons. Study-wide findings and caveats: Patients had higher frequencies than controls of four to six TRBV segments, including TRBV5-6, TRBV5-1 and TRBV20-1.

These receptors have no known antigen. The specimen sequenced was blood. The receptors shown here come from a girl aged 10 to 17 with multiple sclerosis.

This clonotype was observed a handful of times. The chain uses TRBV6-5 and TRBJ1-1, with TRBD1 matching over 7 bases. Germline values: CDR1 MNHEY, CDR2 SVGAGI. The CDR3 is 14 residues long. V lost 5 bases to trimming and J lost 3 bases; unmatched junction nucleotides: 6. The chain's CDR3 is CASSNRGTDTEAFF. The CDR3 DNA sequence: TGTGCCAGCAGTAACAGGGGTACGGACACTGAAGCTTTCTTT.

This chain uses TRBV6-6 with TRBJ2-7; 9 nucleotides line up with TRBD1. J was trimmed by 2 bases and V by 7 bases; bases with no gene match: 6. The CDR3 totals 14 residues. Germline CDR1 and CDR2: MNHNY and SVGAGI (reference sequence). As DNA, the CDR3 is TGTGCCAGCACCAGGGACAGGGTGGCCTACGAGCAGTACTTC. It yields the protein CASTRDRVAYEQYF.

The V and J genes are TRBV20-1 and TRBJ2-3; TRBD1 matches 7 bases. The CDR3 is made up of 13 amino acids. Germline V gene data show CDR1 as DFQATT and CDR2 as SNEGSKA (reference sequence). The trim removed 5 bases at V and 8 bases at J, leaving 10 bases unmatched. CDR3 amino acids: CSASTGIEGTQYF. As DNA, the CDR3 is TGCAGTGCTTCGACAGGGATTGAGGGTACGCAGTATTTT.

CDR3 bases: TGTGCCAGCAGTTTAACAGGGCGGAATGAGCAGTTCTTC. Its translation is CASSLTGRNEQFF. The chain couples TRBV12-3 or TRBV12-4 to TRBJ2-1, with TRBD1 as a possible D gene (6 bases). V was clipped by 2 bases and J by 7 bases, with 9 bases between them. The CDR3 loop spans 13 amino acids.

The CDR3 nucleotides read TGTGCCAGCAGATTGGTTGAGGACGAGCAGTACTTC. Its protein is CASRLVEDEQYF. V gene TRBV12-3 or TRBV12-4 combines with J gene TRBJ2-7; D is unclear. The ends were cut back, 6 bases at V and 5 bases at J, with 11 bases in the middle. The CDR3 is made up of 12 amino acids.

The chain is built from TRBV3-1 and TRBJ2-3; 10 nucleotides align to TRBD2. This CDR3 is 15 amino acids long. V was pared by 6 bases and J by 6 bases, with 9 bases of the junction left unmatched. Looked up from germline, CDR1 is LGHDT and CDR2 is YNNKEL (reference sequence). CDR3 in amino acids: CASSLLAGESDTQYF. The CDR3 DNA sequence: TGTGCCAGCAGTCTGCTAGCGGGGGAATCGGATACGCAGTATTTT.

This chain joins TRBV12-3 or TRBV12-4 and TRBJ1-4; D uncertain. The ends were cut back, 3 bases at V and 8 bases at J, with 13 bases in the middle. The CDR3 is made up of 14 amino acids. DNA for the CDR3: TGTGCCAGCAGTTTCACTGATTTACAAGAAAAACTGTTTTTT. Residues: CASSFTDLQEKLFF.

As DNA, the CDR3 is TGTGCCAGCAGTTTGCCTCCAGGCAACCACAATGAGCAGTTCTTC. Its protein is CASSLPPGNHNEQFF. The J gene is TRBJ2-1, the V gene TRBV12-3 or TRBV12-4; D is ambiguous. The CDR3 covers 15 residues. V was trimmed by 3 bases and J by 5 bases, leaving 14 bases between them.

This sequence joins TRBV7-2 and TRBJ2-7; 8 bases are a match to TRBD2. The J call may be faulty, since TRBJ2-5 better matches the DNA end. In germline, CDR1 is SGHTA, CDR2 FQGNSA. The CDR3 runs 18 residues. The CDR3 loop reads CASSLSPGRAGGWETQYF. For the CDR3, the DNA is TGTGCCAGCAGCTTATCCCCCGGGAGGGCCGGGGGGTGGGAGACCCAGTACTTC.